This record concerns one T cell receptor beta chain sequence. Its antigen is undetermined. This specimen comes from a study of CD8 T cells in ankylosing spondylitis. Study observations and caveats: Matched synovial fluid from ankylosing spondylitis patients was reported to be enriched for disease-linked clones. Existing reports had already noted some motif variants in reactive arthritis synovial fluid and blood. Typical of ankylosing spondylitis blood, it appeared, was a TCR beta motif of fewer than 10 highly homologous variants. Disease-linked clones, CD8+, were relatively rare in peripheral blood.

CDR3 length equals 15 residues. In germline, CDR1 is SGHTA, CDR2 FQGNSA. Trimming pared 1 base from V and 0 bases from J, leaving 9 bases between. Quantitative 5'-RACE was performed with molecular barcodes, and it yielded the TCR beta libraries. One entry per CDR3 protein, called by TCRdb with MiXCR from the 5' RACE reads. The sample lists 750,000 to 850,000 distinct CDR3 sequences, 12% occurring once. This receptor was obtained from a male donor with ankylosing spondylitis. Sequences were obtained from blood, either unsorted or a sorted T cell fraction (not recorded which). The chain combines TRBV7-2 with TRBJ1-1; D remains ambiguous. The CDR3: CASSLVVSLNTEAFF. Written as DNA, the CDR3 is TGTGCCAGCAGCTTAGTAGTCAGCTTGAACACTGAAGCTTTCTTT.